A single sample is the source of the 22 T cell receptor beta chains below, sequenced in a study of T cell responses to AZD1222 COVID-19 vaccine. Profiled with immunoSEQ multiplex PCR; TCRdb holds only in-frame clones, not every one. The sample includes about 180,000 clones, around 89% of them seen just once. Sequenced material: peripheral blood, taken 28 days after the second dose of the MenACWY control vaccine. These receptors originate from an adult who received the MenACWY meningococcal vaccine as a control.

The rearrangement joins TRBV30 to TRBJ1-4; 8 bases are a match to TRBD1. V shed 1 base, J shed 7 bases, and the junction held 8 bases outside the gene matches. Germline CDR1 GTSNPN, CDR2 SVGIG (reference sequence). The CDR3 is 15 amino acids. CDR3 in DNA: TGTGCCTGGAGTGGTCCAGGGGGCGCGAGTGAAAAACTGTTTTTT. Amino acids: CAWSGPGGASEKLFF.

The chain has TRBV10-3 and TRBJ2-1; 9 bases line up with TRBD2. This CDR3 comprises 16 residues. The germline V gene encodes CDR1 ENHRY and CDR2 SYGVKD. The junction had 11 bases not matched to a gene; V was cut back by 2 bases and J by 9 bases. The CDR3, as DNA: TGTGCCATCAGTGAGAACCAGGGCCTAGCGGGGACTGAGCAGTTCTTC. Its translation: CAISENQGLAGTEQFF.

The chain uses TRBV28 and TRBJ2-6; D unresolved. The germline V gene encodes CDR1 MDHEN and CDR2 SYDVKM. V was clipped by 3 bases and J by 0 bases, with 12 bases between them. The CDR3 is made up of 17 amino acids. The CDR3 DNA is TGTGCCAGCAGTTTTAAGGTCATGGACTCTGGGGCCAACGTCCTGACTTTC. Amino acid sequence: CASSFKVMDSGANVLTF. The full variable domain, its missing parts supplied by reference TRBV28 and TRBJ2-6, is DVKVTQSSRYLVKRTGEKVFLECVQDMDHENMFWYRQDPGLGLRLIYFSYDVKMKEKGDIPEGYSVSREKKERFSLILESASTNQTSMYLCASSFKVMDSGANVLTFGAGSRLTVL.

This CDR3 reads CASSLGTTNEKLFF. The CDR3 DNA is TGCGCCAGCAGCTTGGGGACAACTAATGAAAAACTGTTTTTT. The genes are TRBV5-1 and TRBJ1-4; D is uncertain. This CDR3 has 14 amino acids. Germline V gives CDR1 SGHRS, CDR2 YFSETQ. Between the trimmed V and J ends, which lost 0 bases and 0 bases, there was a span of 3 bases.

The rearrangement joins TRBV11-2 to TRBJ2-7, with no clear D. The V end was cut by 1 base, the J end by 0 bases, with 10 bases between. This CDR3 spans 15 amino acids. Per germline, CDR1 SGHAT and CDR2 FQNNGV. CDR3 sequence (DNA): TGTGCCAGCAGCTTAGTCAGTGCCCTCTCCTACGAGCAGTACTTC. Encoded protein: CASSLVSALSYEQYF.

V and J are TRBV29-1 and TRBJ2-1; possibly TRBD1 for D (5 bases). This CDR3 spans 13 amino acids. The V gene's germline CDR1 is SQVTM and CDR2 ANQGSEA. The V and J ends lost 7 bases and 12 bases respectively, with 22 bases between them. For the CDR3, the DNA is TGCAGCGCTTCACCCGCCCAGGGAATGAGGCAGTTCTTC. The encoded protein is CSASPAQGMRQFF.

The V gene is TRBV5-1, the J gene TRBJ1-4; unclear D gene. CDR3 length: 16 residues. Trimming removed 4 bases from V and 8 bases from J, with 21 bases in between. From germline, CDR1 is SGHRS and CDR2 YFSETQ. The CDR3 protein is CASSPGPAGEGEKLFF. CDR3 DNA: TGCGCCAGCAGCCCTGGACCGGCCGGCGAAGGAGAAAAACTGTTTTTT.

V and J are TRBV3-1 (or the pseudogene TRBV3-2) and TRBJ2-7; perhaps D is TRBD1 or TRBD2 (5 bases each). Trimming left V 4 bases short and J 3 bases short, with 16 bases between. The CDR3 has 15 amino acids. Germline CDR1 and CDR2: LGHDT and YNNKEL (reference sequence). The DNA for the CDR3 is TGTGCCAGCAGCCGATGGGACCAAACGCTCTACGAGCAGTACTTC. Residues: CASSRWDQTLYEQYF.

The chain joins TRBV7-8 to TRBJ2-7, with D tentatively TRBD2 (7 bases). Germline CDR1 is SGHVS and CDR2 is FQNEAQ. The CDR3 extends over 14 amino acids. V lost 3 bases and J 0 bases, leaving 9 bases between the germline ends. As DNA, the CDR3 is TGTGCCAGCAGCTTGGGGGGGCTCTCCTACGAGCAGTACTTC. It yields the protein CASSLGGLSYEQYF.

This clone is categorized as medium-sized (0.01 to 0.1%). For the CDR3, the DNA is TGTGCCAGCAGTGAAAGGGGAACGAACACTGAAGCTTTCTTT. The encoded protein is CASSERGTNTEAFF. The genes are TRBV27 and TRBJ1-1, with D perhaps matching TRBD1 (5 bases). V was clipped by 5 bases and J by 1 base, with 11 bases between them. Germline V lookup: CDR1 MNHEY, CDR2 SMNVEV (reference sequence). This CDR3 has 14 residues.

V gene TRBV20-1 combines with J gene TRBJ2-5, with TRBD2 identical over 10 bases. V gave up 3 bases and J gave up 4 bases; unmatched junction bases: 11. Germline CDR1 DFQATT, CDR2 SNEGSKA (reference sequence). CDR3 length: 16 residues. This CDR3 is CSASRLAGVRGETQYF. CDR3 DNA sequence: TGCAGTGCTAGTCGTCTAGCGGGAGTACGTGGAGAGACCCAGTACTTC.

The chain has TRBV3-1 (or the pseudogene TRBV3-2) and TRBJ1-1, with D maybe TRBD1 (5 bases). V was shortened by 6 bases and J by 2 bases, with 13 bases between the two germline ends. From germline, CDR1 is LGHDT and CDR2 YNNKEL (reference sequence). CDR3 size: 14 residues. Here the CDR3 reads CASSQHRGNTEAFF. CDR3 nucleotides: TGTGCCAGCAGTCAGCACCGGGGCAACACTGAAGCTTTCTTT.

The chain has TRBV29-1 and TRBJ2-1, with 7 bases matching TRBD1. The CDR3 extends over 13 amino acids. Germline loops: CDR1 SQVTM, CDR2 ANQGSEA. Losses at the gene ends were 7 bases for V and 4 bases for J; bases not matched to a gene: 7. The CDR3 reads CSAPGQLYNEQFF. The CDR3 DNA sequence: TGCAGCGCACCGGGACAGTTGTACAATGAGCAGTTCTTC.

V usage is TRBV19 and J usage is TRBJ2-2; 12 positions agree with TRBD2. J gave up 6 bases and V 9 bases, and 8 bases lay outside the gene matches. Germline-derived CDR1 and CDR2 are LNHDA and SQIVND (reference sequence). The CDR3 has 15 amino acids. The CDR3 reads CASQTSGRGAGELFF. CDR3 coding DNA: TGTGCCAGCCAGACTAGCGGGAGAGGGGCCGGGGAGCTGTTTTTT.

The V call is TRBV7-9, the J call TRBJ2-3, with D unresolved. This CDR3 comprises 14 residues. Germline V lookup: CDR1 SEHNR, CDR2 FQNEAQ (reference sequence). V lost 8 bases to trimming and J lost 2 bases, with 14 bases between them. The CDR3 sequence: CASGQDWNTDTQYF. The CDR3 DNA is TGTGCCAGCGGGCAGGATTGGAACACAGATACGCAGTATTTT.

Notes on this clone: The sample holds other DNA sequences that translate to the same CDR3. The chain is built from TRBV20-1 and TRBJ1-5, with no clear D. This CDR3 has 10 residues. The V gene's germline CDR1 is DFQATT and CDR2 SNEGSKA (reference sequence). Between the trimmed V and J ends, which lost 5 bases and 6 bases, there was a span of 5 bases. The CDR3 bases are TGCAGTGCTCCGGGTCAGCCCCAGCATTTT. Translated, it gives CSAPGQPQHF.

The V call is TRBV9, the J call TRBJ1-3; the D gene is possibly TRBD1 (5 bases). The CDR3 runs to 13 residues. The germline V gene encodes CDR1 SGDLS and CDR2 YYNGEE. Trimming removed 3 bases at V and 4 bases at J, with 8 bases between. The CDR3 reads CASSGGVGNTIYF. CDR3 coding DNA: TGTGCCAGCAGCGGGGGCGTAGGAAACACCATATATTTT.

This clone was detected only once. V gene TRBV27 combines with J gene TRBJ2-7, with 11 nucleotides matching TRBD2. CDR3 length: 13 amino acids. V dropped 6 bases and J dropped 2; count of bases not matched to a gene: 0. The germline V gene encodes CDR1 MNHEY and CDR2 SMNVEV (reference sequence). In DNA form, the CDR3 reads TGTGCCAGCAGGACTAGCGGGGCCTACGAGCAGTACTTC. It is translated as CASRTSGAYEQYF.

This sequence joins TRBV25-1 and TRBJ1-6; TRBD1 matches 9 bases. The CDR3 totals 14 residues. Germline CDR1 is MGHDK and CDR2 is SYGVNS. V lost 6 bases, J lost 9 bases, and 6 bases stayed unmatched. This chain's CDR3 is CASRWTGETSPLHF. CDR3 bases: TGTGCCAGCAGGTGGACAGGGGAAACTTCACCCCTCCACTTT. The whole variable domain, remainder taken from reference TRBV25-1 and TRBJ1-6, is EADIYQTPRYLVIGTGKKITLECSQTMGHDKMYWYQQDPGMELHLIHYSYGVNSTEKGDLSSESTVSRIRTEHFPLTLESARPSHTSQYLCASRWTGETSPLHFGNGTRLTVT.

The chain recombines TRBV6-5 with TRBJ1-1; TRBD1 is a possible D gene (5 bases). This CDR3 spans 15 amino acids. The germline V gene encodes CDR1 MNHEY and CDR2 SVGAGI. V was trimmed by 6 bases and J by 4 bases, leaving 18 bases between them. The CDR3 here is CASSGGSLGSTEAFF. CDR3 bases: TGTGCCAGCAGCGGGGGGTCCCTGGGATCCACTGAAGCTTTCTTT.

The CDR3 DNA follows: TGTGCCAGCACCCCGATCTGGCAGGGCAATCAGCCCCAGCATTTT. Translating it yields CASTPIWQGNQPQHF. The chain uses TRBV28 and TRBJ1-5; D is ambiguous. The CDR3 has 15 amino acids. Germline V gene data show CDR1 as MDHEN and CDR2 as SYDVKM. With 7 bases removed from V and 2 bases from J, the gap between germline ends came to 15 bases.

The CDR3 loop reads CASSSPLSGRALGETQYF. CDR3 DNA sequence: TGTGCCAGCAGCTCCCCCCTAAGCGGGAGGGCCTTGGGGGAGACCCAGTACTTC. V usage is TRBV5-4 and J usage is TRBJ2-5; 10 positions match TRBD2. J was trimmed by 5 bases and V by 3 bases; bases with no gene match: 16. CDR1 SGHNT and CDR2 YYREEE come from the germline V gene (reference sequence). The CDR3 runs 18 residues.